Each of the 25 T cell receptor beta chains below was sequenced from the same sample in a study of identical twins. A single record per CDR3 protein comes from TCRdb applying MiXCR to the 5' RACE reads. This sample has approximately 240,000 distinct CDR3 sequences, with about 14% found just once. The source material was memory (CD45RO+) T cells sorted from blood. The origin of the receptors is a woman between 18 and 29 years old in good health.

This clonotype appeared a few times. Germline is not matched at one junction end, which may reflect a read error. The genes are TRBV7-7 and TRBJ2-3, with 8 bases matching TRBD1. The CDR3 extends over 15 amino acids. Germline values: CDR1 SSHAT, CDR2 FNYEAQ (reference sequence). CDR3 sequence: CASSPGQAITDTQYF. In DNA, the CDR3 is TGTGCTAGCAGCCCGGGACAGGCAATCACAGATACGCAGTATTTT. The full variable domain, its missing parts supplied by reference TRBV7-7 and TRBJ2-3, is GAGVSQSPRYKVTKRGQDVTLRCDPISSHATLYWYQQALGQGPEFLTYFNYEAQPDKSGLPSDRFSAERPEGSISTLTIQRTEQRDSAMYRCASSPGQAITDTQYFGPGTRLTVL.

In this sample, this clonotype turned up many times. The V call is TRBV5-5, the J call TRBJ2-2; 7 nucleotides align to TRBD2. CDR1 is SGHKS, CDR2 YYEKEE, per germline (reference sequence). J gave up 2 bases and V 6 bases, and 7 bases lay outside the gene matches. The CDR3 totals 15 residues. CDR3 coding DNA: TGTGCCAGCATCCGGAGCGGGACTAACACCGGGGAGCTGTTTTTT. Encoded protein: CASIRSGTNTGELFF.

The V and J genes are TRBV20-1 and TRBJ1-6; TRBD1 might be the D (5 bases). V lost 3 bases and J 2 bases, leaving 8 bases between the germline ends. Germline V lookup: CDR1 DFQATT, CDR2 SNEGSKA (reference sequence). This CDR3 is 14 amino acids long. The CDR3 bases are TGCAGTGCTAGGAGAGGGGCCTATAATTCACCCCTCCACTTT. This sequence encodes CSARRGAYNSPLHF.

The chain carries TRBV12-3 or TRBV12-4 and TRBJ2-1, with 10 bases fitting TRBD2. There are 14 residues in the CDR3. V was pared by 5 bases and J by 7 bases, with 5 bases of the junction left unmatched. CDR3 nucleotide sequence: TGTGCCAGCAGTCCTGCTAGCGGGAGTAATGAGCAGTTCTTC. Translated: CASSPASGSNEQFF.

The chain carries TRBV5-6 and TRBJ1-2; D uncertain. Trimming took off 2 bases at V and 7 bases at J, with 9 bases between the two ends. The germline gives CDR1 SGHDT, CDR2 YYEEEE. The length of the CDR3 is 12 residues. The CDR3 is CASSFRTSGYTF. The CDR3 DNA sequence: TGTGCCAGCAGCTTTCGGACTTCTGGCTACACCTTC.

The chain's CDR3 is CSAPPPSGNEQFF. For the CDR3, the DNA is TGCAGTGCTCCCCCCCCTAGTGGAAATGAGCAGTTCTTC. The chain couples TRBV20-1 to TRBJ2-1; D gene ambiguous. Trimming took off 5 bases at V and 7 bases at J, with 15 bases between the two ends. CDR1 is DFQATT and CDR2 is SNEGSKA in the germline V gene (reference sequence). This CDR3 is 13 amino acids long.

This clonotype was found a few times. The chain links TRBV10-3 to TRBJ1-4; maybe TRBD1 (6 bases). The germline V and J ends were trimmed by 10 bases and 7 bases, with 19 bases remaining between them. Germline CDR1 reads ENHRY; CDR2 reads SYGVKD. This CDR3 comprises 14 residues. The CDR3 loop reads CATSVGGASEKLFF. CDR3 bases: TGTGCCACCTCCGTAGGGGGGGCCAGTGAAAAACTGTTTTTT.

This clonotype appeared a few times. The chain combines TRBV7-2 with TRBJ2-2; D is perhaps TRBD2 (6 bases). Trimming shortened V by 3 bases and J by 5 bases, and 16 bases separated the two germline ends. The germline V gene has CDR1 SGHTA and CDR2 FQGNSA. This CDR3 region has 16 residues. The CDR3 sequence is CASSLVIADRTGELFF. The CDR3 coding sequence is TGTGCCAGCAGCTTGGTTATAGCGGATCGAACCGGGGAGCTGTTTTTT.

As DNA, the CDR3 is TGTGCCAGCAGCTTAGGAGTTAGCGTGGGGACCCAGTACTTC. This gives the protein CASSLGVSVGTQYF. The V and J genes are TRBV7-3 and TRBJ2-5; TRBD2 is a possible D gene (5 bases). V lost 2 bases, J lost 7 bases, and 14 bases lay in between. Germline-derived CDR1 and CDR2 are SGHTA and FQGTGA. The CDR3 is 14 amino acids. Using reference TRBV7-3 and TRBJ2-5 for the parts outside the CDR3, the full variable domain is GAGVSQTPSNKVTEKGKYVELRCDPISGHTALYWYRQSLGQGPEFLIYFQGTGAADDSGLPNDRFFAVRPEGSVSTLKIQRTERGDSAVYLCASSLGVSVGTQYFGPGTRLLVL.

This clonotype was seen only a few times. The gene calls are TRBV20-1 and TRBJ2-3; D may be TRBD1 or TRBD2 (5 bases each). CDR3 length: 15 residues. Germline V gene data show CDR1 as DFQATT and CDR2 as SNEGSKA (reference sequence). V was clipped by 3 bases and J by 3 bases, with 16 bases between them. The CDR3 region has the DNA TGCAGTGCTAGCGAATGGGACCAGACGACAGATACGCAGTATTTT. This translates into CSASEWDQTTDTQYF.

CDR3 DNA sequence: TGCAGCCTTGGGGGGGAAGGTGGCTACACCTTC. This codes for CSLGGEGGYTF. The chain combines TRBV29-1 with TRBJ1-2; D may be TRBD1 (5 bases). V was shortened by 8 bases and J by 7 bases, with 14 bases between the two germline ends. The germline gives CDR1 SQVTM, CDR2 ANQGSEA. CDR3 length equals 11 residues.

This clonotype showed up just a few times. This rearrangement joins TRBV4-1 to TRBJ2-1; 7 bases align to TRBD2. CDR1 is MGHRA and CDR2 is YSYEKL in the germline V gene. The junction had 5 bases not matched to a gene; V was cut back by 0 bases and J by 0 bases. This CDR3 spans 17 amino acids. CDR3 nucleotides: TGCGCCAGCAGCCAAGAACAGCGGGGCGTCTCCTACAATGAGCAGTTCTTC. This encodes CASSQEQRGVSYNEQFF.

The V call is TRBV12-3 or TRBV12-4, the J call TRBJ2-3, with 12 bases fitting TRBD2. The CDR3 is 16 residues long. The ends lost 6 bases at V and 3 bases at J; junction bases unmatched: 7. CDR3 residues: CASRPLLAGGTDTQYF. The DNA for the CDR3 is TGTGCCAGCAGACCACTCCTAGCGGGGGGGACAGATACGCAGTATTTT.

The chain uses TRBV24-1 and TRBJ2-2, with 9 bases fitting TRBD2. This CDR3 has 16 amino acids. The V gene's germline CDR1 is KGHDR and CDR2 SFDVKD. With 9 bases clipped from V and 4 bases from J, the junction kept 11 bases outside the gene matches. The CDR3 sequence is CATEAGGRVGTGELFF. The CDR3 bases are TGTGCCACCGAGGCCGGCGGGAGGGTAGGCACCGGGGAGCTGTTTTTT.

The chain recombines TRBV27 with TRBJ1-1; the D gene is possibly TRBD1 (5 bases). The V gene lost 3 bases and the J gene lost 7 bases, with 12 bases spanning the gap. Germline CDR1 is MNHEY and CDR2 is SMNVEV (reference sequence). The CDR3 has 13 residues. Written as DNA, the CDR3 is TGTGCCAGCAGTTTCGGAGTTGGGGGTGAAGCTTTCTTT. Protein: CASSFGVGGEAFF.

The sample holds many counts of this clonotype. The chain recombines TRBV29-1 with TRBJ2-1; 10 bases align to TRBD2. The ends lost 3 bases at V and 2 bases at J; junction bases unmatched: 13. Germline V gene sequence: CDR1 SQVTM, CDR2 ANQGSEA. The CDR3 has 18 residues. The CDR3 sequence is CSVDGVAGGRGAYNEQFF. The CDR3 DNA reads TGCAGCGTTGATGGAGTAGCGGGAGGTAGAGGGGCCTACAATGAGCAGTTCTTC.

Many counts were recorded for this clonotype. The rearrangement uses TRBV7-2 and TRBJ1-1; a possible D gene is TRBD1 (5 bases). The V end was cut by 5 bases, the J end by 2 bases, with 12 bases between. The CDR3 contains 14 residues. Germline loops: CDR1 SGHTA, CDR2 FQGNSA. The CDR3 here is CASSQGTGNTEAFF. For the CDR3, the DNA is TGTGCCAGCAGCCAAGGGACGGGTAACACTGAAGCTTTCTTT. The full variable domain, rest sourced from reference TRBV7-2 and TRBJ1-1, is GAGVSQSPSNKVTEKGKDVELRCDPISGHTALYWYRQSLGQGLEFLIYFQGNSAPDKSGLPSDRFSAERTGGSVSTLTIQRTQQEDSAVYLCASSQGTGNTEAFFGQGTRLTVV.

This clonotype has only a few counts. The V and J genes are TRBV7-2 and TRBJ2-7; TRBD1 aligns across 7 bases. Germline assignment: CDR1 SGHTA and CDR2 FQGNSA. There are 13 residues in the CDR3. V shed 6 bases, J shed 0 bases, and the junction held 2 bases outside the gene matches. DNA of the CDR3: TGTGCCAGCAGATGGGACAGCTCCTACGAGCAGTACTTC. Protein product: CASRWDSSYEQYF.

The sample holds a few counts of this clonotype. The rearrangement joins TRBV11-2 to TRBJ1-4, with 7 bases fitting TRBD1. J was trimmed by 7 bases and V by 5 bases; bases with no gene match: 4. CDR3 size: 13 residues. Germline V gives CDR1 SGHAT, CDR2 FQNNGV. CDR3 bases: TGTGCCAGCAGCGGGGACAGATTTGAAAAACTGTTTTTT. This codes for CASSGDRFEKLFF.

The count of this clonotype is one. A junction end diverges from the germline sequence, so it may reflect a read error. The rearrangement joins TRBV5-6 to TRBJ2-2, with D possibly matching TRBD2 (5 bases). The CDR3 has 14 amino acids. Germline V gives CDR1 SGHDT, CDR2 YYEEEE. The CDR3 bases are TGTGCCAGCAGCTTCGGGCTACTCACCGGGGAACTGTTTTTT. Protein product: CASSFGLLTGELFF. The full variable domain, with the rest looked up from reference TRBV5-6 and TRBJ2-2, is DAGVTQSPTHLIKTRGQQVTLRCSPKSGHDTVSWYQQALGQGPQFIFQYYEEEERQRGNFPDRFSGHQFPNYSSELNVNALLLGDSALYLCASSFGLLTGELFFGEGSRLTVL.

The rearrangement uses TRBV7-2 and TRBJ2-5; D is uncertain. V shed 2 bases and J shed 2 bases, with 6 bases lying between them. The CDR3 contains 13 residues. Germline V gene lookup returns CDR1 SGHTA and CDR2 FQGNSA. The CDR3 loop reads CASSLRSQETQYF. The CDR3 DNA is TGTGCCAGCAGCTTACGATCACAAGAGACCCAGTACTTC.

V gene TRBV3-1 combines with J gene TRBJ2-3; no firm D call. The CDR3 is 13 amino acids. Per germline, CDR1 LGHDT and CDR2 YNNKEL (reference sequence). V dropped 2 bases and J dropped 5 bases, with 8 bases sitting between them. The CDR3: CASSQNVGDTQYF. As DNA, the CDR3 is TGTGCCAGCAGCCAAAACGTGGGAGATACGCAGTATTTT.

The CDR3, as DNA: TGTGCCAGCAGCACCTCCGGCGCGGGGGCCGCCACAGATACGCAGTATTTT. This sequence encodes CASSTSGAGAATDTQYF. The rearrangement joins TRBV11-2 to TRBJ2-3; tentative D call: TRBD2 (7 bases). Germline lookup yields CDR1 SGHAT and CDR2 FQNNGV. V was shortened by 5 bases and J by 2 bases, with 20 bases between the two germline ends. The CDR3 consists of 17 residues. The full variable domain, completed using reference TRBV11-2 and TRBJ2-3, is EAGVAQSPRYKIIEKRQSVAFWCNPISGHATLYWYQQILGQGPKLLIQFQNNGVVDDSQLPKDRFSAERLKGVDSTLKIQPAKLEDSAVYLCASSTSGAGAATDTQYFGPGTRLTVL.

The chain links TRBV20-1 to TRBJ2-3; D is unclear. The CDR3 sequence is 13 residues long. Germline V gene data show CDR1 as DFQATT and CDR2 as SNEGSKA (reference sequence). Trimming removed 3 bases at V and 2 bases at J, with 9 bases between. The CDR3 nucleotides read TGCAGTGCTAGTGTCGCTACCACAGATACGCAGTATTTT. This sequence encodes CSASVATTDTQYF.

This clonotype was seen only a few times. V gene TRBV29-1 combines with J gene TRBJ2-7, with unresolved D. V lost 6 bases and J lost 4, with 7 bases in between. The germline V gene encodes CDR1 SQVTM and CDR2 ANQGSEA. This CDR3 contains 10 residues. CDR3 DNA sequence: TGCAGCGTCTTTCTTTACGAGCAGTACTTC. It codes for CSVFLYEQYF.